These 24 T cell receptor beta chains were sequenced from one sample in a study of early T cells in non-severe SARS-CoV-2 infection. MiXCR, run by TCRdb on the 5' RACE reads, gives a single entry per CDR3 protein. The repertoire holds tens of thousands of distinct CDR3 sequences, with 9% to 15% as singletons. Material: whole blood. All receptors derive from an adult who was a healthcare worker with PCR-confirmed SARS-CoV-2 infection or an uninfected control (not recorded which).

The table lists this clonotype with a count of one. The junction and the germline gene differ at one end; a read error may be behind it. This sequence joins TRBV27 and TRBJ1-2, with TRBD1 matching 7 bases. The CDR3 spans 13 residues. CDR1 and CDR2 from the germline V gene are MNHEY and SMNVEV (reference sequence). CDR3 amino acids: CASSPDRDYSYTF. Written as DNA, the CDR3 is TGTGCCAGCAGTCCCGACAGGGACTATAGCTACACCTTC.

The rearrangement uses TRBV7-9 and TRBJ1-2, with D possibly being TRBD1 (6 bases). V was clipped by 0 bases and J by 4 bases, with 15 bases between them. Germline V CDR1 and CDR2: SEHNR, FQNEAQ (reference sequence). There are 16 residues in the CDR3. CDR3 DNA sequence: TGTGCCAGCAGCTTAGCCCGACAGGAGAACATCTATGGCTACACCTTC. This sequence encodes CASSLARQENIYGYTF. The whole variable domain, remainder taken from reference TRBV7-9 and TRBJ1-2, is DTGVSQNPRHKITKRGQNVTFRCDPISEHNRLYWYRQTLGQGPEFLTYFQNEAQLEKSRLLSDRFSAERPKGSFSTLEIQRTEQGDSAMYLCASSLARQENIYGYTFGSGTRLTVV.

This clonotype was counted many times. V and J are TRBV12-5 and TRBJ2-7, with D perhaps matching TRBD1 or TRBD2 (5 bases each). This CDR3 region has 14 residues. Trimming removed 2 bases at V and 6 bases at J, with 14 bases between. Germline V gives CDR1 LGHNT, CDR2 FRNRAP. The CDR3 sequence is CASGLSAGTPEQYF. CDR3 DNA sequence: TGTGCTAGTGGTTTGTCCGCCGGGACCCCCGAGCAGTACTTC. Combining the CDR3 with reference TRBV12-5 and TRBJ2-7 gives the whole variable domain DARVTQTPRHKVTEMGQEVTMRCQPILGHNTVFWYRQTMMQGLELLAYFRNRAPLDDSGMPKDRFSAEMPDATLATLKIQPSEPRDSAVYFCASGLSAGTPEQYFGPGTRLTVT.

This chain joins TRBV18 and TRBJ1-6, with D possibly TRBD1 on 5 matching bases. Germline CDR1 reads KGHSH; CDR2 reads LQKENI. The CDR3 runs to 15 residues. V was clipped by 3 bases and J by 7 bases, with 13 bases between them. The CDR3 nucleotides are TGTGCCAGCTCACCCTCGGGCAGGGTAAATTCACCCCTCCACTTT. Residues: CASSPSGRVNSPLHF.

This chain connects TRBV20-1 to TRBJ2-3; TRBD2 agrees at 13 bases. Germline CDR1 DFQATT, CDR2 SNEGSKA (reference sequence). J lost 2 bases, V lost 6 bases, and 5 bases had no gene match. The CDR3 has 15 residues. The CDR3 is CSAVTSGGATDTQYF. The CDR3 DNA reads as TGCAGTGCGGTAACTAGCGGGGGGGCCACAGATACGCAGTATTTT.

This clonotype has just a few counts. The chain employs TRBV28 and TRBJ1-6; 8 bases map to TRBD1. The germline gives CDR1 MDHEN, CDR2 SYDVKM. J gave up 4 bases and V 6 bases, and 5 bases lay outside the gene matches. CDR3 size: 15 residues. CDR3 bases: TGTGCCAGCAGCTCAGGACAGGGTTATAATTCACCCCTCCACTTT. Its protein is CASSSGQGYNSPLHF.

The rearrangement joins TRBV2 to TRBJ2-3; D unresolved. V dropped 4 bases and J dropped 5 bases, with 16 bases sitting between them. This CDR3 region has 15 residues. Germline-derived CDR1 and CDR2 are SNHLY and FYNNEI. The CDR3 nucleotides are TGTGCCAGCAGTGGAAGGATGGCTTTGATAGATACGCAGTATTTT. Protein sequence: CASSGRMALIDTQYF.

This clonotype has a handful of counts. The chain joins TRBV25-1 to TRBJ2-5; TRBD1 agrees at 7 bases. Trimming at V came to 3 bases and at J to 3 bases, leaving 7 bases not matched to a gene. This CDR3 is 15 amino acids long. Germline V gene data show CDR1 as MGHDK and CDR2 as SYGVNS. The CDR3: CASSDNPTGKETQYF. The CDR3 bases are TGTGCCAGCAGTGACAACCCGACAGGGAAAGAGACCCAGTACTTC.

This clonotype was recorded at least ten times. This chain uses TRBV7-9 with TRBJ2-2, with D possibly matching TRBD2 (6 bases). The V end lost 4 bases, the J end lost 7 bases, and 10 bases lay between the germline ends. From germline, CDR1 is SEHNR and CDR2 FQNEAQ (reference sequence). CDR3 length equals 13 residues. This chain's CDR3 is CASSSQEGGELFF. CDR3 nucleotides: TGTGCCAGCAGCTCCCAGGAGGGCGGGGAGCTGTTTTTT.

This clonotype has ten or more counts. The chain links TRBV6-5 to TRBJ2-2; TRBD2 matches at 9 bases. This CDR3 region has 15 residues. J gave up 5 bases and V 4 bases, and 5 bases lay outside the gene matches. Per germline, CDR1 MNHEY and CDR2 SVGAGI. The CDR3 reads CASSLTSGRTGELFF. DNA of the CDR3: TGTGCCAGCAGTTTGACTAGCGGTAGAACCGGGGAGCTGTTTTTT.

The V and J genes are TRBV29-1 and TRBJ2-1, with 8 bases that match TRBD1. Germline CDR1 and CDR2: SQVTM and ANQGSEA. The trim removed 7 bases at V and 15 bases at J, leaving 14 bases unmatched. CDR3 length: 12 residues. The DNA of the CDR3 is TGCAGCGCCCTTGGGACAGGTCAAAGTTTGTTCTTC. Amino acid sequence: CSALGTGQSLFF.

This rearrangement joins TRBV5-1 to TRBJ1-5, with 8 bases identical to TRBD1. CDR1 is SGHRS and CDR2 is YFSETQ in the germline V gene. With 4 bases clipped from V and 0 bases from J, the junction kept 6 bases outside the gene matches. This CDR3 is 16 amino acids long. The chain's CDR3 is CASSGTGYHSNQPQHF. The CDR3 DNA follows: TGCGCCAGCAGCGGGACAGGTTACCATAGCAATCAGCCCCAGCATTTT.

This clonotype was seen many times. The chain uses TRBV6-1 and TRBJ1-6; D is uncertain. V lost 1 base, J lost 10 bases, and 11 bases lay in between. The CDR3 contains 14 residues. CDR1 and CDR2 (germline): MNHNS, SASEGT. This chain's CDR3 is CASSEGAYRSPLHF. In nucleotides, the CDR3 is TGTGCCAGCAGTGAAGGGGCCTATAGGTCACCCCTCCACTTT.

This clonotype was detected ten times or more. The chain has TRBV5-1 and TRBJ2-5; D is unresolved. The CDR3 has 14 residues. The V gene lost 0 bases and the J gene lost 1 base, with 7 bases spanning the gap. Germline values: CDR1 SGHRS, CDR2 YFSETQ. The DNA of the CDR3 is TGCGCCAGCAGCTTGGGGCAGGCCCAAGAGACCCAGTACTTC. This encodes CASSLGQAQETQYF.

This clonotype was detected a few times. The chain has TRBV5-5 and TRBJ2-1; D is perhaps TRBD1 or TRBD2 (5 bases each). CDR1 is SGHKS and CDR2 is YYEKEE in the germline V gene (reference sequence). The CDR3 loop spans 15 amino acids. The V gene lost 2 bases and the J gene lost 4 bases, with 13 bases spanning the gap. DNA of the CDR3: TGTGCCAGCAGCTTACCGGGGACCACTTACAATGAGCAGTTCTTC. Amino acid sequence: CASSLPGTTYNEQFF.

The CDR3, as DNA: TGTGCCAGCAGTTTAGTGGGAGCCGGCAATCAGCCCCAGCATTTT. This codes for CASSLVGAGNQPQHF. The chain has TRBV28 and TRBJ1-5; D uncertain. The V gene's germline CDR1 is MDHEN and CDR2 SYDVKM. CDR3 length equals 15 residues. V was cut by 2 bases and J by 2 bases, with 10 bases left in between.

This clonotype was recorded many times. J is TRBJ2-7 and V is TRBV7-3, with 10 positions matching TRBD1. The CDR3 is 14 residues long. Germline CDR1 and CDR2: SGHTA and FQGTGA. J lost 3 bases, V lost 5 bases, and 4 bases had no gene match. The CDR3 reads CASSHGDRGYEQYF. The CDR3 coding sequence is TGTGCCAGCAGCCACGGGGACAGGGGCTACGAGCAGTACTTC.

The chain recombines TRBV2 with TRBJ2-3; 7 nucleotides agree with TRBD2. CDR1 is SNHLY and CDR2 is FYNNEI in the germline V gene. V lost 1 base to trimming and J lost 2 bases; unmatched junction nucleotides: 3. The CDR3 covers 15 residues. The CDR3 DNA sequence: TGTGCCAGCAGTGAAGGGGCGGGAGTCACAGATACGCAGTATTTT. It translates to CASSEGAGVTDTQYF.

This clonotype was counted between two and nine times. V gene TRBV15 combines with J gene TRBJ2-7, with 7 bases identical to TRBD2. Germline loops: CDR1 LNHNV, CDR2 YYDKDF (reference sequence). With V trimmed by 1 base and J by 6 bases, 6 bases remained unmatched. The CDR3 contains 14 residues. The CDR3 protein is CATSRVGGQFEQYF. The CDR3 DNA reads TGTGCCACCAGCAGAGTGGGAGGGCAGTTCGAGCAGTACTTC.

At least ten counts were recorded for this clonotype. V gene TRBV10-2 combines with J gene TRBJ1-6, with D perhaps matching TRBD1 (5 bases). The germline V gene encodes CDR1 WSHSY and CDR2 SAAADI. V shed 0 bases and J shed 6 bases, with 12 bases lying between them. The CDR3 contains 16 residues. CDR3 sequence (DNA): TGCGCCAGCAGTGAGTCTTCACAAGGGGCTAATTCACCCCTCCACTTT. Its protein product is CASSESSQGANSPLHF.

This chain uses TRBV6-1 with TRBJ2-5, with D uncertain. CDR3 length: 13 residues. V was clipped by 1 base and J by 2 bases, with 5 bases between them. Germline CDR1 and CDR2: MNHNS and SASEGT. The CDR3 DNA is TGTGCCAGCAGTGAAGGCCTTCAAGAGACCCAGTACTTC. It codes for CASSEGLQETQYF.

The chain carries TRBV29-1 and TRBJ2-1; 8 nucleotides align to TRBD2. The CDR3 loop spans 16 amino acids. The germline V gene encodes CDR1 SQVTM and CDR2 ANQGSEA. The junction had 12 bases not matched to a gene; V was cut back by 4 bases and J by 4 bases. The DNA of the CDR3 is TGCAGCGTTGGAGGGAGAACAGCGGGAGCTTACAATGAGCAGTTCTTC. Translating gives CSVGGRTAGAYNEQFF.

This clonotype was recorded many times. The chain joins TRBV7-9 to TRBJ2-1; D call uncertain. The CDR3 is made up of 11 amino acids. CDR1 and CDR2 (germline): SEHNR, FQNEAQ (reference sequence). With 4 bases removed from V and 6 bases from J, the gap between germline ends came to 4 bases. The CDR3 region has the DNA TGTGCCAGCAGCTCGTCCAATGAGCAGTTCTTC. Amino acids: CASSSSNEQFF.

This clonotype occurred a few times. V and J are TRBV6-5 and TRBJ2-5; perhaps D is TRBD1 or TRBD2 (5 bases each). V was clipped by 1 base and J by 4 bases, with 10 bases between them. In germline, CDR1 is MNHEY, CDR2 SVGAGI. The CDR3 loop spans 14 amino acids. CDR3 protein: CASSYWTGRETQYF. CDR3 nucleotides: TGTGCCAGCAGTTACTGGACGGGGCGAGAGACCCAGTACTTC.